This section outlines one TCR beta chain sequence together with its context. The source of the sample is a study of blood T cell repertoires in COVID-19. Study details: T cells, B-cell-depleted T cells, or PBMCs provided the cDNA or gDNA that served as material.

V shed 0 bases and J shed 6 bases, with 11 bases lying between them. The germline CDR1 and CDR2 sequences are MNHNY and SVGAGI (reference sequence). The CDR3 contains 15 residues. Study processing details: For nucleated cells, counts were estimated from reference gene primer amplification. Measured with immunoSEQ multiplex PCR; TCRdb has only the in-frame clones, and not every one. V and J calls and clone size follow that table, whereas D and trimming were derived from the DNA. This table holds 180,000 or so clones, around 79% found once. The sequence was collected from a man between 50 and 59 years old who had recovered from COVID-19. The rearrangement joins TRBV6-6 to TRBJ1-4; no definite D call. Source material: PBMCs or T cells enriched from blood (not recorded which). CDR3 region: CASSYSTSLDEKLFF. The CDR3, as DNA: TGTGCCAGCAGTTACTCGACTTCTTTAGATGAAAAACTGTTTTTT.